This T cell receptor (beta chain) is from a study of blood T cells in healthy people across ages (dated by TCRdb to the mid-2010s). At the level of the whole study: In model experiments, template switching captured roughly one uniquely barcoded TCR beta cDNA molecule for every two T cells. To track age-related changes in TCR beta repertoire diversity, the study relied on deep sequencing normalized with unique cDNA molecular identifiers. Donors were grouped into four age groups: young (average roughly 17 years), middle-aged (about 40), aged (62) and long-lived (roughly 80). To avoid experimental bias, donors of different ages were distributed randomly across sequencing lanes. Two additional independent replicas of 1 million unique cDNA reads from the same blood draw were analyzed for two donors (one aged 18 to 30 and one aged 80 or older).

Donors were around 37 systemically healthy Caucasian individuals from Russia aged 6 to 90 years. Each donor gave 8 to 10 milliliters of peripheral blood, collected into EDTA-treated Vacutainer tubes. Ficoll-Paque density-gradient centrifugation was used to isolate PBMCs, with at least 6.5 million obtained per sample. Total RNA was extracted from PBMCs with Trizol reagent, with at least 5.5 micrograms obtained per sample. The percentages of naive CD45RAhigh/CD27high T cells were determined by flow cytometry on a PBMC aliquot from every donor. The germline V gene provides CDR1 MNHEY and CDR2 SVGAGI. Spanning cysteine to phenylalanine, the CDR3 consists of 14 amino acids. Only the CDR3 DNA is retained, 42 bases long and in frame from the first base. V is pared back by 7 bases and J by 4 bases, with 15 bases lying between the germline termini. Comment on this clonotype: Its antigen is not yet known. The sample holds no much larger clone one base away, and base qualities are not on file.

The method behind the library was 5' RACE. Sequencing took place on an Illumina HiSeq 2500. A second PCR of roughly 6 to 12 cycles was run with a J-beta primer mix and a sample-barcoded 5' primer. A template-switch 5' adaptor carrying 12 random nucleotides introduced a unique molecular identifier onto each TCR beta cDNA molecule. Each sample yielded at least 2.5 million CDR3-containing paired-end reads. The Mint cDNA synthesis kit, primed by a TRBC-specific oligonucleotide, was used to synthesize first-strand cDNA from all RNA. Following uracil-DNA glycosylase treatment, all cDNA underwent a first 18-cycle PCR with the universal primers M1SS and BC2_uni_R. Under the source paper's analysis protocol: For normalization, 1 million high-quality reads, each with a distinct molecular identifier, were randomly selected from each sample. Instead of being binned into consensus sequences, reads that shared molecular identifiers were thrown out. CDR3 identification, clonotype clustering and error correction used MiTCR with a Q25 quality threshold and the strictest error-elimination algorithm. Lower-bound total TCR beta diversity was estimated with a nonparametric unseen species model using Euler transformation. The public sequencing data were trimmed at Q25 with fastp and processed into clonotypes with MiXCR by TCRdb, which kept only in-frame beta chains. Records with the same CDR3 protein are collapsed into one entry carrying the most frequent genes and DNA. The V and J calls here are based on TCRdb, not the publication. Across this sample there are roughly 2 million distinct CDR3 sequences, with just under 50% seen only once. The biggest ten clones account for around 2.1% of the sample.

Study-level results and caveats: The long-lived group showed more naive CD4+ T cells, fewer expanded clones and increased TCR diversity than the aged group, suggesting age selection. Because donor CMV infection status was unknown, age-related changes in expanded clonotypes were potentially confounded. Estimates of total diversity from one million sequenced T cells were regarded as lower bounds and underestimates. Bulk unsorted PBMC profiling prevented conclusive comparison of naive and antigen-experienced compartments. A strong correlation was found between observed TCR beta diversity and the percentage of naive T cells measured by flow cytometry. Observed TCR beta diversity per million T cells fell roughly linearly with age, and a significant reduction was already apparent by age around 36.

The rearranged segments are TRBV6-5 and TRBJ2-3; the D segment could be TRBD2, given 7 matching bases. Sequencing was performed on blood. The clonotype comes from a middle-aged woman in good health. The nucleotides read TGTGCCAGCAACGAGGGGGGGCGTCCAGATACGCAGTATTTT. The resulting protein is CASNEGGRPDTQYF.